This T cell receptor beta chain was obtained from a study of CD8+CD57+ T cells in acquired aplastic anemia. It was genomic DNA that served as the template for profiling TCR beta VDJ and CDR3. One entry per CDR3 protein, called by TCRdb with MiXCR from the reads. The sample carries about 160,000 distinct CDR3 sequences, 45% to 50% recorded once. This clonotype was seen ten or more times. Before being chosen for sequencing, patients had shown CD8+CD57+ cell expansion by flow cytometry. Each of the patients presented with severe acquired aplastic anemia. No patient had been given any therapy when blood was sampled. This CDR3 comprises 15 residues. J was trimmed by 3 bases and V by 3 bases; bases with no gene match: 5.

The TCR was taken from a human donor with aplastic anemia. Sequenced sample: sorted CD4+, CD8+, or CD8+CD57+ T cells (not recorded which) from PBMCs. The chain is built from TRBV12-3 or TRBV12-4 and TRBJ1-2; 9 nucleotides agree with TRBD1. The CDR3: CASSFWTGADYGYTF. The CDR3 bases are TGTGCCAGCAGTTTTTGGACAGGGGCGGACTATGGCTACACCTTC.